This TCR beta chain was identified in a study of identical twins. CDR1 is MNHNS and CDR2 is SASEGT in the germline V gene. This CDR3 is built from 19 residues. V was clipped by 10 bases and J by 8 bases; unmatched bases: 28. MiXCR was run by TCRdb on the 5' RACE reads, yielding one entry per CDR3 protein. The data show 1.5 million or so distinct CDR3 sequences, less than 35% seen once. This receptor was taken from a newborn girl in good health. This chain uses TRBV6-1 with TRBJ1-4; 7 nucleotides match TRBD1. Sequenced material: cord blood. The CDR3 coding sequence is TGTGCCACCGAAGGTCAGGGGGTAGATAGGCGGCTGGCCTTAGAAAAACTGTTTTTT. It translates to CATEGQGVDRRLALEKLFF.